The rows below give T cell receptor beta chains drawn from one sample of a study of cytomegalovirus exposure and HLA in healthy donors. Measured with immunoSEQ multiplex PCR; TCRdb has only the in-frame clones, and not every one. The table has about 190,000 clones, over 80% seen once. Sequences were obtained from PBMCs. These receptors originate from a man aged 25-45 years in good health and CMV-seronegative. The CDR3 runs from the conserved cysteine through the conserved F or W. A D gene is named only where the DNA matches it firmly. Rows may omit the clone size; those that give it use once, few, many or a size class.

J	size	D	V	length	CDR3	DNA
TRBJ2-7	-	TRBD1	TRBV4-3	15	CASSQDRPGGGEQYF	TGCGCCAGCAGCCAAGATAGGCCAGGGGGTGGAGAGCAGTACTTC
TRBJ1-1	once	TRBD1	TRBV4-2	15	CASSQDITGVGEAFF	TGTGCCAGCAGCCAAGACATTACAGGGGTGGGTGAAGCTTTCTTT
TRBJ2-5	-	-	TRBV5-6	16	CASSYLDRKPQETQYF	TGTGCCAGCAGCTACTTGGACAGAAAGCCTCAAGAGACCCAGTACTTC
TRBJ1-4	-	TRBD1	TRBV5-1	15	CASSGGQEEIGGEFF	TGCGCCAGCAGCGGGGGACAGGAAGAAATAGGTGGGGAGTTTTTT
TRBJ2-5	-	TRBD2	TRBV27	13	CASSFGEGETQYF	TGTGCCAGCAGTTTCGGGGAGGGGGAGACCCAGTACTTC
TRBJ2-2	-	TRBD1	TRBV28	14	CASRDRANTGELFF	TGTGCCAGCAGGGACAGGGCGAACACCGGGGAGCTGTTTTTT
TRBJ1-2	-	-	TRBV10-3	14	CAISERQGRDGYTF	TGTGCCATCAGTGAGCGCCAGGGGAGGGATGGCTACACCTTC
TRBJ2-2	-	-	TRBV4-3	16	CASSQDRTDIVGELFF	TGCGCCAGCAGCCAAGACCGGACAGATATAGTCGGGGAGCTGTTTTTT
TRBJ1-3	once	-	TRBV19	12	CASSAAGNTIYF	TGTGCCAGTAGTGCAGCGGGAAACACCATATATTTT
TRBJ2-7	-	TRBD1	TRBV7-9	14	CASSRTGGVHEQYF	TGTGCCAGCAGCCGGACAGGGGGCGTACACGAGCAGTACTTC
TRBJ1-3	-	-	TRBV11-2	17	CASSHRFARESGNTIYF	TGTGCCAGCAGCCATCGTTTCGCACGGGAGTCTGGAAACACCATATATTTT
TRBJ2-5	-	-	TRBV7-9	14	CASSGVGGKETQYF	TGTGCCAGCAGCGGAGTTGGGGGGAAAGAGACCCAGTACTTC
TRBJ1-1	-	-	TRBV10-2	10	CASRSTEAFF	TGCGCCAGCCGGAGCACTGAAGCTTTCTTT
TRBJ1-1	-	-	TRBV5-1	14	CASSLAGINTEAFF	TGCGCCAGCAGCTTGGCGGGGATAAACACTGAAGCTTTCTTT
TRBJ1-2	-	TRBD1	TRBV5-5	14	CASSIRGADYGYTF	TGTGCCAGCAGCATCAGGGGGGCCGACTATGGCTACACCTTC
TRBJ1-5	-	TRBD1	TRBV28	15	CASSLQGAGNQPQHF	TGTGCCAGCAGTTTACAGGGGGCAGGTAATCAGCCCCAGCATTTT
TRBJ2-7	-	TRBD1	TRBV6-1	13	CASRWTGSYEQYF	TGTGCCAGCAGATGGACAGGATCCTACGAGCAGTACTTC
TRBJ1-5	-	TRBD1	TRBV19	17	CASQRQGEIRSNQPQHF	TGTGCCAGTCAAAGACAGGGTGAGATACGTAGCAATCAGCCCCAGCATTTT
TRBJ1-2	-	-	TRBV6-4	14	CASSRGSANYGYTF	TGTGCCAGCAGCAGGGGCTCAGCTAACTATGGCTACACCTTC
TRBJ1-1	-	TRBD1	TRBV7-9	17	CASSLYPQGFGGHEAFF	TGTGCCAGCAGCTTATACCCACAGGGGTTCGGGGGCCATGAAGCTTTCTTT
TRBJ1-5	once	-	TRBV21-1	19	CASTFEDRGNLHSNQPQHF	TGTGCCAGCACTTTCGAGGACAGGGGGAACCTTCATAGCAATCAGCCCCAGCATTTT
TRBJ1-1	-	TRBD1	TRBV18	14	CASSPDRLNAEAFF	TGTGCCAGCTCACCGGACAGGTTGAACGCTGAAGCTTTCTTT
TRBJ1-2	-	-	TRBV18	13	CASSPGENYGYTF	TGTGCCAGCTCACCCGGAGAAAATTATGGCTACACCTTC
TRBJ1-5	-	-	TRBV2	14	CASTPNGGNQPQHF	TGTGCCAGCACCCCAAACGGGGGGAATCAGCCCCAGCATTTT
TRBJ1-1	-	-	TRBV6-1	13	CASSLSWGGEAFF	TGTGCCAGCAGCCTCTCGTGGGGAGGGGAGGCTTTCTTT
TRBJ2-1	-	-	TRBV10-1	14	CASSPDILSNEQFF	TGCGCCAGCAGTCCGGACATTCTTAGCAATGAGCAGTTCTTC
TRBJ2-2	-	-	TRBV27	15	CASSWDPGGRRELFF	TGTGCCAGCAGTTGGGACCCCGGGGGTAGGAGGGAGCTGTTTTTT
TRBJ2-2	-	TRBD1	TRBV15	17	CATVDRGRVANTGELFF	TGTGCCACAGTGGACAGGGGGCGCGTAGCGAACACCGGGGAGCTGTTTTTT
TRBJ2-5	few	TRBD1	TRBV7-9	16	CASSLGDRGGRETQYF	TGTGCCAGCAGCTTGGGGGACAGGGGAGGGCGAGAGACCCAGTACTTC
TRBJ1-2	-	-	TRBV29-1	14	CSVSRTGRDYGYTF	TGCAGCGTGTCTCGTACCGGCAGGGACTATGGCTACACCTTC